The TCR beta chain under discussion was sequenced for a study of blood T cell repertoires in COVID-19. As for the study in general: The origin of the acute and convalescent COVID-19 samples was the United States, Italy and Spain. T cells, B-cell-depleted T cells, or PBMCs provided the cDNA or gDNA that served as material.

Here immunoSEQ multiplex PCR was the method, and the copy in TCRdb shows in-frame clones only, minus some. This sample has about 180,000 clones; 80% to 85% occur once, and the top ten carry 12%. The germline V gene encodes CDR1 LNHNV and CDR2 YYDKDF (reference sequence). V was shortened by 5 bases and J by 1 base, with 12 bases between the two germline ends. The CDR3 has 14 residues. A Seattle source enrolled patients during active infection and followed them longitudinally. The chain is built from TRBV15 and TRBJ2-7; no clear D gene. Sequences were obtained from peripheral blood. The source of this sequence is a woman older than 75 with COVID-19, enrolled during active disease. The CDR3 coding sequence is TGTGCCACCAGCCCGGGTCAAGTATCCTACGAGCAGTACTTC. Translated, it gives CATSPGQVSYEQYF.